This T cell receptor beta chain is drawn from a study of Ad26.COV2.S vaccination and SARS-CoV-2 variants. Findings and limits, study-wide: Spike-specific TCR breadth was greater in vaccine than placebo recipients. The breadth of spike-specific CD8+ and CD4+ T cell responses after vaccination was reportedly substantial.

The sample holds one count of this clone. What it binds is not known. Trimming took 6 bases from V and 3 from J; bases not matched to a gene: 4. From germline, CDR1 is SGHAT and CDR2 FQDESV (reference sequence). The CDR3 runs to 15 residues. Using immunoSEQ multiplex PCR, the repertoire was profiled, and TCRdb retains in-frame clones only, with some absent. Of over 450,000 clones listed, 89% are singletons. Treatment: some 19 received Ad26.COV2.S at low or high dose, single or two shots; a few received placebo; per-sample allocation not given. Sampling occurred on day 63 after the first vaccine or placebo injection.

The clonotype comes from a person aged 18-65 years who received the Ad26.COV2.S COVID-19 vaccine or a placebo. The V and J genes are TRBV11-1 and TRBJ2-1; TRBD2 aligns across 11 bases. Sample: peripheral blood, taken in a trial of Ad26.COV2.S vaccine versus placebo. This CDR3 is CASRGLAEYYNEQFF. The DNA for the CDR3 is TGTGCCAGCAGGGGACTAGCGGAATACTACAATGAGCAGTTCTTC.